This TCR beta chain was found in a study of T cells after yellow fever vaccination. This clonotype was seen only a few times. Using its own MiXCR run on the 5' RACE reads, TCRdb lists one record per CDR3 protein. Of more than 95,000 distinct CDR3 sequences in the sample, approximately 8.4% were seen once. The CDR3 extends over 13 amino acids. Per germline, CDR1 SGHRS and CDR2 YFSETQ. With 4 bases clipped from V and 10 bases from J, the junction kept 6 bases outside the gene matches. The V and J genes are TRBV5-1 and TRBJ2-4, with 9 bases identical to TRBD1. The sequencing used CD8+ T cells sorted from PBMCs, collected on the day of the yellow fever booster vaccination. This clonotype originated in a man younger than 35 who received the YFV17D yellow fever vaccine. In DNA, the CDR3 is TGCGCCAGCAGCGTGGACAGGGGTACGATTCAGTACTTC. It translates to CASSVDRGTIQYF. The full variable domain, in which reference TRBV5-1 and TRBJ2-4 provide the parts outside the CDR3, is KAGVTQTPRYLIKTRGQQVTLSCSPISGHRSVSWYQQTPGQGLQFLFEYFSETQRNKGNFPGRFSGRQFSNSRSEMNVSTLELGDSALYLCASSVDRGTIQYFGAGTRLSVL.